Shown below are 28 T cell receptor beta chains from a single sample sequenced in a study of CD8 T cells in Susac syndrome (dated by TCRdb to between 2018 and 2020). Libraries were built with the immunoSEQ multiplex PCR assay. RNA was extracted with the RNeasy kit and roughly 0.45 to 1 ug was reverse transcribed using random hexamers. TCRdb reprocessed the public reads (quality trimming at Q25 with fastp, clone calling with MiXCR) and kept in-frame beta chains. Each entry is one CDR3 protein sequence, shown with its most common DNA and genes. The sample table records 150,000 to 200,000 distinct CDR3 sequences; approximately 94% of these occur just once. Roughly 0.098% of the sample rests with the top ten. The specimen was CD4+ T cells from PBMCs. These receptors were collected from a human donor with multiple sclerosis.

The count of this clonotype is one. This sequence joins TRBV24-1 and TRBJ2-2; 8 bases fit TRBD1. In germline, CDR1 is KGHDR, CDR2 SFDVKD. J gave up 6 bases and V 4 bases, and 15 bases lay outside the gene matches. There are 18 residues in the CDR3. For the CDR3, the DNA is TGTGCCACCAGTGAACCCCACCGCCGGACAGGGCGGCCCGGGGAGCTGTTTTTT. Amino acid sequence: CATSEPHRRTGRPGELFF.

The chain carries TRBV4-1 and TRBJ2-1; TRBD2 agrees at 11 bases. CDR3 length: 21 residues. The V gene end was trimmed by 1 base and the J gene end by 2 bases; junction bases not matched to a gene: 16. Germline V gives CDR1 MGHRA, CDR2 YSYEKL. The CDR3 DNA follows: TGCGCCAGCAGCCAAGCCCCGGGACTAGCGGAACTCCCCGCTCCCTACAATGAGCAGTTCTTC. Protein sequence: CASSQAPGLAELPAPYNEQFF.

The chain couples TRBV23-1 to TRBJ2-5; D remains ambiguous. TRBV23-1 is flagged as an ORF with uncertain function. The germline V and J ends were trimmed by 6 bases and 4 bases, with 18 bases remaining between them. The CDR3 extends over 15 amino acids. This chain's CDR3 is CASRPREGWIETQYF. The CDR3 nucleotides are TGCGCCAGCAGACCCCGAGAAGGTTGGATAGAGACCCAGTACTTC.

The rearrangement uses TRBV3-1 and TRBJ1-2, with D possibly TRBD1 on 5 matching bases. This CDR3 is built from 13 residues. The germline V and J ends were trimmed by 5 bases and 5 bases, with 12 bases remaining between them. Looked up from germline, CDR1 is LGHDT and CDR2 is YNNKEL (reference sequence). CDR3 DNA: TGTGCCAGCAGCTATGAAGCAGGGTATGGCTACACCTTC. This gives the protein CASSYEAGYGYTF.

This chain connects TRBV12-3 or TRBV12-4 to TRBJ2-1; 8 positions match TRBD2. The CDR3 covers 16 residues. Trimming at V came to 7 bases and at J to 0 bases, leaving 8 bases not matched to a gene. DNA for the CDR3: TGTGCCAGCATGTTGCGGGGGGTCGGCTCCTACAATGAGCAGTTCTTC. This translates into CASMLRGVGSYNEQFF.

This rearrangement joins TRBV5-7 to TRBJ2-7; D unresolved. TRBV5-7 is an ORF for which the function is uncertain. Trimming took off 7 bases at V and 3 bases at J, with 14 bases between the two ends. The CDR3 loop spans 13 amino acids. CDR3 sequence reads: CASGPTSCYEQYF. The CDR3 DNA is TGTGCCAGCGGACCGACAAGCTGCTACGAGCAGTACTTC.

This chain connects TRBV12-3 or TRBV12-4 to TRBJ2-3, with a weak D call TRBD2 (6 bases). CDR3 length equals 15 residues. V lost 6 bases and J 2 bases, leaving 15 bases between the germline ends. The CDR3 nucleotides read TGTGCCAGCAGGGGGGACTCAGACTTCACAGATACGCAGTATTTT. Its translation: CASRGDSDFTDTQYF.

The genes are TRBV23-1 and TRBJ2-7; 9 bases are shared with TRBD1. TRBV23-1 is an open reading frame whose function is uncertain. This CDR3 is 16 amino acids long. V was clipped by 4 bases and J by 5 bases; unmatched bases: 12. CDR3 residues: CASSPTGGSYSNEQYF. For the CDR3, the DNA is TGCGCCAGCAGTCCTACAGGGGGCTCTTATTCCAACGAGCAGTACTTC.

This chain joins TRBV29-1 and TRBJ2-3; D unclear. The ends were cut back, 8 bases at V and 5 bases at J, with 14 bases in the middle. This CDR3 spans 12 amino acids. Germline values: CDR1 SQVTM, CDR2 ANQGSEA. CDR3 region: CSTLPPGDTQYF. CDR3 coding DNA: TGCAGCACATTACCCCCCGGAGATACGCAGTATTTT.

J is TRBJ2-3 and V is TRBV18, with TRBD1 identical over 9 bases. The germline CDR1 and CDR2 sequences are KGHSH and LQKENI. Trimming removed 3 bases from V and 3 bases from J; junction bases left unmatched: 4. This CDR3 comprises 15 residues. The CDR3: CASSPGTGRTDTQYF. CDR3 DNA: TGTGCCAGCTCACCCGGGACAGGGAGGACAGATACGCAGTATTTT.

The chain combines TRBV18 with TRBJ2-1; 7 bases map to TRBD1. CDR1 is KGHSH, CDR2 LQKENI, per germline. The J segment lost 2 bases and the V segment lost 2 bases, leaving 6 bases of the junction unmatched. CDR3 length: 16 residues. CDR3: CASSPRVTGPYNEQFF. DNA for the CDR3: TGTGCCAGCTCACCAAGGGTGACAGGGCCCTACAATGAGCAGTTCTTC.

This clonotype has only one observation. CDR3 sequence: CSATDSSYGYTF. CDR3 in DNA: TGCAGTGCTACCGACAGTTCCTATGGCTACACCTTC. J is TRBJ1-2 and V is TRBV20-1; TRBD1 is a possible D gene (5 bases). Germline assignment: CDR1 DFQATT and CDR2 SNEGSKA (reference sequence). With 4 bases removed from V and 4 bases from J, the gap between germline ends came to 10 bases. The CDR3 loop spans 12 amino acids.

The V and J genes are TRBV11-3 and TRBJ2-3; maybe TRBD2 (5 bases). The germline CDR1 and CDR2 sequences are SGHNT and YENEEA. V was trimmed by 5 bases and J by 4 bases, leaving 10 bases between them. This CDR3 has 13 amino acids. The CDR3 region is CASSDQLADTQYF. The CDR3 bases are TGTGCCAGCAGCGACCAACTAGCAGATACGCAGTATTTT.

The CDR3 nucleotides are TGCAGCGTTGATCGACGGTTGAACACTGAAGCTTTCTTT. Translating it yields CSVDRRLNTEAFF. J is TRBJ1-1 and V is TRBV29-1; no reliable D call. Looked up from germline, CDR1 is SQVTM and CDR2 is ANQGSEA. CDR3 length equals 13 residues. Trimming removed 3 bases at V and 0 bases at J, with 8 bases between.

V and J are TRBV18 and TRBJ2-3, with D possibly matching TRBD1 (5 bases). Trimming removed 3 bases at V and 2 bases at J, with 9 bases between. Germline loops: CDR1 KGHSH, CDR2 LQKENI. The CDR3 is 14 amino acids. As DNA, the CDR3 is TGTGCCAGCTCACCCGGACATACCACAGATACGCAGTATTTT. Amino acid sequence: CASSPGHTTDTQYF.

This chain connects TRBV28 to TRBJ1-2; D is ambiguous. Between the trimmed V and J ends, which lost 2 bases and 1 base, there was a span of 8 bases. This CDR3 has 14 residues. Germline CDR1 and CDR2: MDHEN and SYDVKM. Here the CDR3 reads CASSLVDRNYGYTF. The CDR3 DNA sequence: TGTGCCAGCAGTTTAGTGGACCGTAACTATGGCTACACCTTC.

This chain's CDR3 is CASSWGASTDTQYF. CDR3 bases: TGTGCCAGCAGCTGGGGGGCTAGCACAGATACGCAGTATTTT. The chain links TRBV5-4 to TRBJ2-3, with D perhaps assigned TRBD1 or TRBD2 (6 bases each). Germline CDR1 and CDR2: SGHNT and YYREEE (reference sequence). CDR3 size: 14 residues. V shed 3 bases and J shed 0 bases, with 8 bases lying between them.

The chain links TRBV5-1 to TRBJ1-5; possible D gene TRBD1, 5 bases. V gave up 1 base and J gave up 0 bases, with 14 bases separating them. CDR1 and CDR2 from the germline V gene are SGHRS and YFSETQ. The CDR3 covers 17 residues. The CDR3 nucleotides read TGCGCCAGCAGCTTGTCTCGGGCAGGGTATAGCAATCAGCCCCAGCATTTT. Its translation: CASSLSRAGYSNQPQHF.

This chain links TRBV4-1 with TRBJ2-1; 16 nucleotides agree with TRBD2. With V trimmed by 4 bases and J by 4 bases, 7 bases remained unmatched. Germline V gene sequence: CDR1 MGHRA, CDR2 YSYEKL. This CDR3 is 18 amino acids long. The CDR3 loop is CASSRGLAGGQRYNEQFF. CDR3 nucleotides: TGCGCCAGCAGCCGGGGACTAGCGGGAGGGCAGCGATACAATGAGCAGTTCTTC.

This chain's CDR3 is CSARVVVREGGYTF. CDR3 bases: TGCAGTGCTAGAGTAGTGGTCAGGGAAGGAGGCTACACCTTC. This rearrangement joins TRBV20-1 to TRBJ1-2; D is possibly TRBD1 (5 bases). The germline V gene encodes CDR1 DFQATT and CDR2 SNEGSKA (reference sequence). Trimming took off 1 base at V and 8 bases at J, with 17 bases between the two ends. The CDR3 sequence is 14 residues long.

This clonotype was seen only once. CDR3 sequence reads: CASSYRPYEQYF. The CDR3 nucleotides read TGTGCCAGCAGTTATCGGCCCTACGAGCAGTACTTC. The V gene is TRBV6-6, the J gene TRBJ2-7, with D unclear. Germline V gene data show CDR1 as MNHNY and CDR2 as SVGAGI (reference sequence). CDR3 length equals 12 residues. V was trimmed by 3 bases and J by 2 bases, leaving 5 bases between them.

This CDR3 is CATGDLNYGYTF. The CDR3 nucleotides are TGTGCCACCGGGGACCTTAACTATGGCTACACCTTC. The chain couples TRBV19 to TRBJ1-2; tentative D call: TRBD1 (5 bases). This CDR3 is 12 amino acids long. Germline-derived CDR1 and CDR2 are LNHDA and SQIVND (reference sequence). V was shortened by 10 bases and J by 1 base, with 10 bases between the two germline ends.

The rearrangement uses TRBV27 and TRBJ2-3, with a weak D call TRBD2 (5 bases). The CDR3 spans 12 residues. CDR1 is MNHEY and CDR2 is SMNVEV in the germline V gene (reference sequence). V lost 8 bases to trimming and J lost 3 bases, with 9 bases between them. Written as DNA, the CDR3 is TGTGCCAGCCGGGATCGAACAGATACGCAGTATTTT. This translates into CASRDRTDTQYF.

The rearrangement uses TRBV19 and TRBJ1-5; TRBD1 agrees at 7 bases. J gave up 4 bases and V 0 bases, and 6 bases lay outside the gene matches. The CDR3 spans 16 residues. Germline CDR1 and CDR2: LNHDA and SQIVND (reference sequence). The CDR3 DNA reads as TGTGCCAGTAGTATAGATCCCGGACAGGTTAATCAGCCCCAGCATTTT. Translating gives CASSIDPGQVNQPQHF.

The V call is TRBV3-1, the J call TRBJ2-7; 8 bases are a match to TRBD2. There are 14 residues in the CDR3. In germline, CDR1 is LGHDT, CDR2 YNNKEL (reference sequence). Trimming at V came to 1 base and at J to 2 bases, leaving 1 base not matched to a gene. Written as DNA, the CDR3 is TGTGCCAGCAGCCAAGGAGCGGGGGCCTACGAGCAGTACTTC. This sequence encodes CASSQGAGAYEQYF.

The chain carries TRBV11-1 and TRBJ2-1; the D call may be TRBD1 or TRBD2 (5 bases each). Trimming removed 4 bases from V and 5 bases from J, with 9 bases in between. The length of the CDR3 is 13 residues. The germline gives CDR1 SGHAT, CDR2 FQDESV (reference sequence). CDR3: CASSWGTDNEQFF. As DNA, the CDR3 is TGTGCCAGCAGCTGGGGGACGGACAATGAGCAGTTCTTC.

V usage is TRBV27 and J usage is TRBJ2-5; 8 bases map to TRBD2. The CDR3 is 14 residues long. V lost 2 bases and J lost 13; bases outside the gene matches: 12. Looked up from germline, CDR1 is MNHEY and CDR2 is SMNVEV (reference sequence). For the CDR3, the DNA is TGTGCCAGCAGTTTAAGCGGACTAGCTCTTCATCCGTACTTC. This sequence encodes CASSLSGLALHPYF.

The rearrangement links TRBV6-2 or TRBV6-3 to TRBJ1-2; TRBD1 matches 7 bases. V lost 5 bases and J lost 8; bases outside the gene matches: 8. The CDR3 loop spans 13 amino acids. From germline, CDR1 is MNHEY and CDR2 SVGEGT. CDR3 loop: CASSTQGTGGYTF. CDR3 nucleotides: TGTGCCAGCAGTACACAGGGGACCGGCGGCTACACCTTC.